The 14 T cell receptor beta chains reported below all come from one sample, sequenced in a study of shared clonotypes between healthy human individuals (dated by TCRdb to about 2020). The method was the immunoSEQ multiplex PCR assay. The immuneACCESS repertoire file appears here via TCRdb, limited to in-frame rearrangements. These files lack a portion of the clones; in checked studies, under half of the deficit traces to unresolved V genes, and the cause of the others is not known. This sample gives some 2.1 million clones in total; 95% of them show up just once. The ten largest clones represent under 0.15% of the sample. Sequenced input: naive CD4+ T cells sorted from blood. According to the study, the label for this sample's cell subset or site signals: CD45RA+ positively selected. The receptors stem from a man aged 18-30 years in good health.

The chain uses TRBV29-1 and TRBJ1-1, with 8 bases matching TRBD1. Germline loops: CDR1 SQVTM, CDR2 ANQGSEA. The CDR3 is made up of 13 amino acids. V lost 7 bases, J lost 1 base, and 5 bases stayed unmatched. The CDR3 region is CSAWTGQNTEAFF. The CDR3 coding sequence is TGCAGCGCTTGGACAGGGCAGAACACTGAAGCTTTCTTT. Complete variable domain (other parts from reference TRBV29-1 and TRBJ1-1): SAVISQKPSRDICQRGTSLTIQCQVDSQVTMMFWYRQQPGQSLTLIATANQGSEATYESGFVIDKFPISRPNLTFSTLTVSNMSPEDSSIYLCSAWTGQNTEAFFGQGTRLTVV.

The rearrangement links TRBV30 to TRBJ2-5; D perhaps matches TRBD2 (6 bases). With 0 bases removed from V and 0 bases from J, the gap between germline ends came to 11 bases. The germline gives CDR1 GTSNPN, CDR2 SVGIG (reference sequence). This CDR3 has 15 amino acids. The CDR3 nucleotides are TGTGCCTGGAGTGTACTGAGCGGGTACCAAGAGACCCAGTACTTC. Its translation is CAWSVLSGYQETQYF.

As to this clone: The sample holds other DNA sequences that translate to the same CDR3. The chain uses TRBV2 and TRBJ1-5; D gene unclear. The length of the CDR3 is 15 residues. The germline V gene encodes CDR1 SNHLY and CDR2 FYNNEI. V was trimmed by 1 base and J by 4 bases, leaving 11 bases between them. CDR3: CASSEGQVNNQPQHF. Written as DNA, the CDR3 is TGTGCCAGCAGTGAAGGGCAGGTAAATAATCAGCCCCAGCATTTT.

This chain uses TRBV6-6 with TRBJ2-1, with D possibly called TRBD1 or TRBD2 (7 bases each). The CDR3 contains 12 residues. Trimming left V 5 bases short and J 8 bases short, with 10 bases between. The germline gives CDR1 MNHNY, CDR2 SVGAGI (reference sequence). This CDR3 reads CASSPGGDEQFF. CDR3 nucleotides: TGTGCCAGCAGTCCAGGGGGGGATGAGCAGTTCTTC.

This clone is a singleton in its sample. This clone may be a read error of a much larger clone one base away. The chain employs TRBV2 and TRBJ2-7, with D uncertain. V was clipped by 6 bases and J by 3 bases, with 6 bases between them. The CDR3 is 11 residues long. Germline V gene sequence: CDR1 SNHLY, CDR2 FYNNEI. The CDR3 bases are TGTGCCAGCAGAATGTTCTACGAGCAGTACTTC. Translated: CASRMFYEQYF.

Notes on this clone: The sample has other DNA sequences that encode this CDR3 too. The genes are TRBV5-1 and TRBJ2-7; no clear D gene. CDR1 SGHRS and CDR2 YFSETQ come from the germline V gene. The V end was cut by 0 bases, the J end by 4 bases, with 2 bases between. CDR3 length: 11 amino acids. Here the CDR3 reads CASSLGYEQYF. As DNA, the CDR3 is TGCGCCAGCAGCTTGGGTTACGAGCAGTACTTC.

The rearrangement joins TRBV4-1 to TRBJ2-2; D unclear. The germline CDR1 and CDR2 sequences are MGHRA and YSYEKL. The CDR3 sequence is 15 residues long. With 2 bases removed from V and 0 bases from J, the gap between germline ends came to 7 bases. The DNA for the CDR3 is TGCGCCAGCAGCCAACTAGGGACGAACACCGGGGAGCTGTTTTTT. It specifies CASSQLGTNTGELFF.

This chain uses TRBV18 with TRBJ2-2; no reliable D call. V gave up 4 bases and J gave up 1 base, with 13 bases separating them. Germline CDR1 is KGHSH and CDR2 is LQKENI. This CDR3 contains 16 residues. Here the CDR3 DNA reads TGTGCCAGCTCACTGAACAGTCCCGTGAACACCGGGGAGCTGTTTTTT. Its protein product is CASSLNSPVNTGELFF.

This sequence joins TRBV7-9 and TRBJ2-3; D remains unclear. The CDR3 contains 15 residues. Germline V lookup: CDR1 SEHNR, CDR2 FQNEAQ (reference sequence). The germline V and J ends were trimmed by 1 base and 0 bases, with 8 bases remaining between them. The CDR3 loop reads CASSLELLSTDTQYF. CDR3 sequence (DNA): TGTGCCAGCAGCTTAGAATTACTTAGCACAGATACGCAGTATTTT.

The rearrangement links TRBV5-1 to TRBJ1-2; TRBD1 agrees at 9 bases. The CDR3 runs to 15 residues. The germline CDR1 and CDR2 sequences are SGHRS and YFSETQ. The junction had 8 bases not matched to a gene; V was cut back by 4 bases and J by 4 bases. The CDR3 loop is CASSQSGQGGYGYTF. The DNA for the CDR3 is TGCGCCAGCAGCCAATCGGGACAGGGAGGCTATGGCTACACCTTC.

This rearrangement joins TRBV5-4 to TRBJ1-4; tentative D call: TRBD1 (6 bases). CDR3 length equals 14 residues. The germline gives CDR1 SGHNT, CDR2 YYREEE (reference sequence). V lost 4 bases to trimming and J lost 3 bases, with 10 bases between them. CDR3 protein: CASSLGQSNEKLFF. The CDR3 DNA is TGTGCCAGCAGCCTAGGACAGTCTAATGAAAAACTGTTTTTT.

This chain joins TRBV2 and TRBJ2-7; 7 bases fit TRBD1. The CDR3 contains 13 residues. The germline gives CDR1 SNHLY, CDR2 FYNNEI. The V segment lost 10 bases and the J segment 3 bases; nucleotides outside the gene matches: 9. The CDR3 DNA reads as TGTGCCACGTCACCCGGGACAGTCTACGAGCAGTACTTC. The encoded protein is CATSPGTVYEQYF.

The V gene is TRBV28, the J gene TRBJ2-3; 12 positions agree with TRBD1. Germline trimming cut 4 bases from V and 5 bases from J; bases unmatched to any gene: 1. This CDR3 spans 14 amino acids. CDR1 MDHEN and CDR2 SYDVKM come from the germline V gene. CDR3 DNA sequence: TGTGCCAGCAGTTGGGACAGGGGGCAAGATACGCAGTATTTT. Translated, it gives CASSWDRGQDTQYF.

About this clone itself: Other DNA sequences within the sample encode an identical CDR3. V is TRBV18 and J is TRBJ2-3; the D is unclear. The CDR3 is 13 amino acids. Germline lookup yields CDR1 KGHSH and CDR2 LQKENI. Deletions cut 2 bases from V and 1 base from J, with 4 bases between. The DNA of the CDR3 is TGTGCCAGCTCACCAGGAGGCACAGATACGCAGTATTTT. Translating gives CASSPGGTDTQYF.